Shown below are 24 T cell receptor beta chains from a single sample sequenced in a study of identical twins. MiXCR, run by TCRdb on the 5' RACE reads, gives a single entry per CDR3 protein. The repertoire includes 690,000 or so distinct CDR3 sequences, about 9.4% of them detected once, and approximately 0.96% sits in the top ten. Another study also made use of these data, one on yellow fever vaccine responses in identical twins.

Sequencing was done on a sample of PBMCs. The receptors come from a woman between 18 and 29 years old in good health.

This clonotype was observed a few times. The genes are TRBV7-2 and TRBJ2-7; maybe TRBD2 (6 bases). CDR3 length: 15 residues. The V end was cut by 1 base, the J end by 2 bases, with 12 bases between. Germline-derived CDR1 and CDR2 are SGHTA and FQGNSA. The chain's CDR3 is CASSLERRGPYEQYF. The CDR3 coding sequence is TGTGCCAGCAGCTTAGAGCGGCGGGGACCCTACGAGCAGTACTTC.

In this sample, this clonotype turned up a few times. V gene TRBV9 combines with J gene TRBJ1-1, with 7 bases that match TRBD1. With 2 bases clipped from V and 3 bases from J, the junction kept 4 bases outside the gene matches. This CDR3 region has 14 residues. From germline, CDR1 is SGDLS and CDR2 YYNGEE. Here the CDR3 reads CASSVTGRDTEAFF. Here the CDR3 DNA reads TGTGCCAGCAGCGTGACAGGGAGGGACACTGAAGCTTTCTTT.

This clonotype has just a few counts. The V call is TRBV20-1, the J call TRBJ2-6; D perhaps matches TRBD1 (6 bases). The length of the CDR3 is 18 residues. Germline V gene lookup returns CDR1 DFQATT and CDR2 SNEGSKA (reference sequence). Trimming cost V 1 base and J 0 bases, with 16 bases left between them. The CDR3 DNA reads TGCAGTGCTAGAGTTTTGGCAGGGGTTCGCTCTGGGGCCAACGTCCTGACTTTC. Translating it yields CSARVLAGVRSGANVLTF.

The chain has TRBV18 and TRBJ2-1, with 9 bases that match TRBD1. Trimming cost V 5 bases and J 6 bases; bases outside gene matches: 11. Looked up from germline, CDR1 is KGHSH and CDR2 is LQKENI. The CDR3 covers 16 residues. The CDR3 nucleotides are TGTGCCAGCTCAGCTCCGACAGGGGGAAAGCCCAATGAGCAGTTCTTC. It encodes CASSAPTGGKPNEQFF.

The table lists this clonotype with many counts. CDR3 nucleotides: TGTGCCACCAGTGACTCCGAAGAACACCATGAGCAGTTCTTC. This translates into CATSDSEEHHEQFF. This chain connects TRBV24-1 to TRBJ2-1; no reliable D call. This CDR3 has 14 residues. Germline V gene sequence: CDR1 KGHDR, CDR2 SFDVKD. V was clipped by 4 bases and J by 8 bases, with 14 bases between them.

This chain uses TRBV27 with TRBJ2-3, with D unclear. V lost 4 bases and J 1 base, leaving 9 bases between the germline ends. Germline V gives CDR1 MNHEY, CDR2 SMNVEV (reference sequence). The CDR3 consists of 14 residues. The CDR3 protein is CASSSGFGTDTQYF. For the CDR3, the DNA is TGTGCCAGCAGTTCGGGTTTCGGCACAGATACGCAGTATTTT.

V gene TRBV9 combines with J gene TRBJ1-6; D is unclear. There are 14 residues in the CDR3. CDR1 and CDR2 from the germline V gene are SGDLS and YYNGEE. Trimming left V 1 base short and J 4 bases short, with 6 bases between. The CDR3 DNA follows: TGTGCCAGCAGCGTATCACAGTATAATTCACCCCTCCACTTT. This sequence encodes CASSVSQYNSPLHF.

This clonotype was observed a few times. This chain connects TRBV20-1 to TRBJ2-1, with 7 bases fitting TRBD1. V shed 2 bases, J shed 9 bases, and the junction held 10 bases outside the gene matches. The CDR3 loop spans 14 amino acids. In germline, CDR1 is DFQATT, CDR2 SNEGSKA (reference sequence). CDR3 sequence: CSARPDRLSGEQFF. The CDR3 bases are TGCAGTGCTAGACCGGACAGGCTAAGCGGTGAGCAGTTCTTC.

Ten or more counts support this clonotype. The CDR3 bases are TGCAGCGTCCTTGGCGCGGGAGTCGATAATGAGCAGTTCTTC. Its protein is CSVLGAGVDNEQFF. The chain joins TRBV29-1 to TRBJ2-1; 7 positions agree with TRBD2. The CDR3 loop spans 14 amino acids. The V gene's germline CDR1 is SQVTM and CDR2 ANQGSEA. V gave up 6 bases and J gave up 7 bases; unmatched junction bases: 12.

This clonotype was counted many times. The chain recombines TRBV6-5 with TRBJ2-7, with 7 bases matching TRBD1. J lost 0 bases, V lost 6 bases, and 8 bases had no gene match. CDR3 length: 15 residues. Germline lookup yields CDR1 MNHEY and CDR2 SVGAGI. The CDR3 region has the DNA TGTGCCAGCAGCTACAACAGGGGCAGCTCCTACGAGCAGTACTTC. Amino acid sequence: CASSYNRGSSYEQYF.

This chain links TRBV7-2 with TRBJ2-1; D is ambiguous. CDR1 and CDR2 from the germline V gene are SGHTA and FQGNSA. V shed 4 bases and J shed 3 bases, with 16 bases lying between them. The CDR3 extends over 16 amino acids. CDR3 nucleotide sequence: TGTGCCAGCAGCTCCCTCAGCGTTCGTCTCTACAATGAGCAGTTCTTC. Residues: CASSSLSVRLYNEQFF.

A few counts support this clonotype. The rearrangement uses TRBV18 and TRBJ2-7, with TRBD2 as a possible D gene (6 bases). Trimming took 1 base from V and 5 from J, leaving 12 bases between them. The germline V gene has CDR1 KGHSH and CDR2 LQKENI. The CDR3 is made up of 14 amino acids. The CDR3 is CASSPRTGEDEQYF. As DNA, the CDR3 is TGTGCCAGCTCACCACGGACGGGAGAGGACGAGCAGTACTTC.

The chain is built from TRBV20-1 and TRBJ2-4, with TRBD1 as a possible D gene (6 bases). V gave up 6 bases and J gave up 7 bases, with 16 bases separating them. The germline V gene has CDR1 DFQATT and CDR2 SNEGSKA (reference sequence). The CDR3 is 13 residues long. CDR3 in amino acids: CSARNLGQNIQYF. CDR3 nucleotide sequence: TGCAGTGCGAGAAACTTAGGACAGAACATTCAGTACTTC.

Many counts were recorded for this clonotype. The V gene is TRBV3-1, the J gene TRBJ2-1, with TRBD1 matching over 8 bases. CDR3 length: 17 amino acids. Per germline, CDR1 LGHDT and CDR2 YNNKEL (reference sequence). V was pared by 3 bases and J by 2 bases, with 9 bases of the junction left unmatched. The CDR3 region has the DNA TGTGCCAGCAGCCATCCCCCCGGACAGGGCACCTACAATGAGCAGTTCTTC. Its translation: CASSHPPGQGTYNEQFF.

This clonotype was found a few times. This rearrangement joins TRBV27 to TRBJ1-2; the D is unclear. The CDR3 totals 19 residues. Germline V gene lookup returns CDR1 MNHEY and CDR2 SMNVEV (reference sequence). Between the trimmed V and J ends, which lost 1 base and 6 bases, there was a span of 27 bases. This CDR3 is CASSLYPLSKPVFYDGYTF. In DNA, the CDR3 is TGTGCCAGCAGTTTATACCCCCTAAGTAAACCCGTCTTCTACGATGGCTACACCTTC.

In its sample, this clonotype was seen many times. The chain joins TRBV9 to TRBJ2-3; the D gene is possibly TRBD2 (6 bases). The CDR3 consists of 15 residues. Germline V lookup: CDR1 SGDLS, CDR2 YYNGEE. V lost 3 bases to trimming and J lost 0 bases, with 11 bases between them. The CDR3 protein is CASSAFSGSTDTQYF. The CDR3 DNA sequence: TGTGCCAGCAGCGCCTTTAGCGGTAGCACAGATACGCAGTATTTT.

This clonotype was found a few times. J is TRBJ2-2 and V is TRBV12-3 or TRBV12-4; no reliable D call. V was cut by 1 base and J by 0 bases, with 9 bases left in between. The CDR3 covers 16 residues. The CDR3 sequence is CASSLGSPANTGELFF. CDR3 nucleotides: TGTGCCAGCAGTTTAGGGAGCCCCGCGAACACCGGGGAGCTGTTTTTT.

The gene calls are TRBV5-1 and TRBJ2-5; TRBD2 agrees at 7 bases. CDR1 is SGHRS, CDR2 YFSETQ, per germline. The CDR3 loop spans 13 amino acids. V was clipped by 6 bases and J by 3 bases; unmatched bases: 5. In DNA, the CDR3 is TGCGCCAGCAACATACGGGGGGAAGAGACCCAGTACTTC. This encodes CASNIRGEETQYF. The entire variable domain, with the rest obtained from reference TRBV5-1 and TRBJ2-5, is as follows: KAGVTQTPRYLIKTRGQQVTLSCSPISGHRSVSWYQQTPGQGLQFLFEYFSETQRNKGNFPGRFSGRQFSNSRSEMNVSTLELGDSALYLCASNIRGEETQYFGPGTRLLVL.

J is TRBJ1-6 and V is TRBV7-2; TRBD1 matches at 8 bases. Looked up from germline, CDR1 is SGHTA and CDR2 is FQGNSA. V shed 0 bases, J shed 10 bases, and the junction held 8 bases outside the gene matches. The CDR3 extends over 16 amino acids. The CDR3 nucleotides are TGTGCCAGCAGCTTAGCCCCCGGACAGGGACGGTCACCCCTCCACTTT. Translating gives CASSLAPGQGRSPLHF.

The CDR3 DNA sequence: TGTGCCAGCAGCTCCCTTCAACTGGGCCGTTACGAGCAGTACTTC. It codes for CASSSLQLGRYEQYF. The rearrangement joins TRBV7-9 to TRBJ2-7; D is undetermined. Germline CDR1 SEHNR, CDR2 FQNEAQ (reference sequence). Trimming removed 4 bases at V and 4 bases at J, with 17 bases between. This CDR3 is built from 15 residues.

This clonotype was seen many times. The CDR3 protein is CASSLAGGSTDTQYF. In DNA form, the CDR3 reads TGTGCCAGCAGCCTAGCGGGAGGGAGCACAGATACGCAGTATTTT. V gene TRBV6-1 combines with J gene TRBJ2-3; 12 nucleotides agree with TRBD2. Germline V CDR1 and CDR2: MNHNS, SASEGT. V lost 6 bases and J lost 0; bases outside the gene matches: 1. The CDR3 is 15 amino acids.

In this sample, this clonotype turned up a few times. The gene calls are TRBV20-1 and TRBJ2-1; D may be TRBD1 (6 bases). Germline-derived CDR1 and CDR2 are DFQATT and SNEGSKA (reference sequence). V dropped 3 bases and J dropped 6 bases, with 15 bases sitting between them. CDR3 size: 14 residues. The CDR3 region has the DNA TGCAGTGCTAGGACCCCGGGACACCTCAATGAGCAGTTCTTC. Translating gives CSARTPGHLNEQFF.

This sequence joins TRBV5-1 and TRBJ2-7; D may match TRBD1 or TRBD2 (5 bases each). Germline V gene lookup returns CDR1 SGHRS and CDR2 YFSETQ. V lost 2 bases, J lost 4 bases, and 13 bases lay in between. The CDR3 has 14 residues. In DNA form, the CDR3 reads TGCGCCAGCAGCTTTCGGGACGCCATTTACGAGCAGTACTTC. Translated, it gives CASSFRDAIYEQYF.

Worth noting for this clonotype: Relative to the germline gene, one junction end is altered; a read error may explain this. The chain employs TRBV7-2 and TRBJ2-3; 9 bases align to TRBD2. Germline loops: CDR1 SGHTA, CDR2 FQGNSA. The length of the CDR3 is 15 residues. CDR3 amino acids: CASRLAGVNTDTQYF. As DNA, the CDR3 is TGTGCCAGCAGGTTAGCGGGAGTCAACACAGATACGCAGTATTTT.